A single sample is the source of the 15 T cell receptor beta chains below, sequenced in a study of T-cell memory formation after mild COVID-19. TCRdb fed the 5' RACE reads into MiXCR, producing one record per CDR3 protein. The top ten clones hold 21% of a sample with 290,000 or so distinct CDR3 sequences, 19% of them seen once. The sequenced material came from PBMCs or a T cell subset sorted from them (not recorded which). These TCRs come from a man between 18 and 35 years old who had mild COVID-19 (a few samples of this study predate the infection). Cell type and time point are not known.

The chain is built from TRBV5-1 and TRBJ2-3; D is uncertain. The CDR3 loop spans 14 amino acids. CDR1 SGHRS and CDR2 YFSETQ come from the germline V gene. V gave up 3 bases and J gave up 5 bases, with 13 bases separating them. CDR3 sequence reads: CASSWASPGDTQYF. CDR3 DNA sequence: TGCGCCAGCAGCTGGGCCTCGCCAGGAGATACGCAGTATTTT.

This clonotype was seen a handful of times. The genes are TRBV3-1 and TRBJ2-5; D unclear. The CDR3 contains 14 residues. V lost 0 bases to trimming and J lost 4 bases, with 9 bases between them. CDR1 is LGHDT, CDR2 YNNKEL, per germline (reference sequence). CDR3 in DNA: TGTGCCAGCAGCCAAGAAGAGGCCAGAGAGACCCAGTACTTC. Amino acid sequence: CASSQEEARETQYF.

In its sample, this clonotype was seen a few times. V usage is TRBV7-3 and J usage is TRBJ2-1; no clear D gene. Trimming shortened V by 10 bases and J by 4 bases, and 14 bases separated the two germline ends. The germline V gene encodes CDR1 SGHTA and CDR2 FQGTGA. This CDR3 spans 13 amino acids. CDR3 sequence (DNA): TGTGCCACCGGGTCAGCTCCGTACAATGAGCAGTTCTTC. This codes for CATGSAPYNEQFF.

This clonotype was counted between two and nine times. The chain is built from TRBV4-3 and TRBJ2-6, with 7 bases lining up with TRBD1. The V gene's germline CDR1 is LGHNA and CDR2 YSLEER. CDR3 length: 18 amino acids. V lost 3 bases to trimming and J lost 1 base; unmatched junction nucleotides: 9. CDR3 in amino acids: CASSHEPGTASGANVLTF. CDR3 coding DNA: TGCGCCAGCAGCCATGAACCTGGGACAGCGTCTGGGGCCAACGTCCTGACTTTC.

This clonotype was seen a few times. The chain uses TRBV5-1 and TRBJ2-1, with D tentatively TRBD1 (5 bases). The CDR3 has 16 amino acids. The germline V gene encodes CDR1 SGHRS and CDR2 YFSETQ. Trimming stripped 3 bases from V and 6 bases from J, with 19 bases between. In DNA, the CDR3 is TGCGCCAGCAGCTCCCGGGTGGGGCAGAGCCGCAATGAGCAGTTCTTC. Protein: CASSSRVGQSRNEQFF.

This sequence joins TRBV12-3 or TRBV12-4 and TRBJ2-1; no reliable D call. The V and J ends lost 6 bases and 7 bases respectively, with 7 bases between them. This CDR3 is built from 11 residues. CDR3 residues: CASRNFNEQFF. CDR3 coding DNA: TGTGCCAGCAGAAACTTTAATGAGCAGTTCTTC.

The rearrangement links TRBV7-9 to TRBJ1-6; 8 bases fit TRBD1. V shed 7 bases and J 5 bases; nucleotides not matched to a gene: 4. The CDR3 is 14 amino acids. Germline CDR1 and CDR2: SEHNR and FQNEAQ (reference sequence). CDR3 residues: CASKTGQDNSPLHF. For the CDR3, the DNA is TGTGCCAGCAAGACGGGACAGGATAATTCACCCCTCCACTTT.

The V gene is TRBV6-6, the J gene TRBJ2-1; D unresolved. V lost 6 bases and J 0 bases, leaving 9 bases between the germline ends. Germline V gene lookup returns CDR1 MNHNY and CDR2 SVGAGI (reference sequence). The CDR3 length is 14 residues. In DNA form, the CDR3 reads TGTGCCAGCAGATCAAGCAGCTCCTACAATGAGCAGTTCTTC. It codes for CASRSSSSYNEQFF.

V is TRBV5-1 and J is TRBJ2-3, with TRBD1 identical over 8 bases. Per germline, CDR1 SGHRS and CDR2 YFSETQ. The junction had 8 bases not matched to a gene; V was cut back by 5 bases and J by 3 bases. The CDR3 extends over 15 amino acids. The CDR3 nucleotides are TGCGCCAGCAGGTATCGGACAGGGTTGACAGATACGCAGTATTTT. This encodes CASRYRTGLTDTQYF.

This chain uses TRBV24-1 with TRBJ2-5; D remains unclear. V was pared by 5 bases and J by 0 bases, with 12 bases between. CDR3 length: 15 amino acids. Germline V gives CDR1 KGHDR, CDR2 SFDVKD. CDR3 coding DNA: TGTGCCACCAGTGGCGTAGGACGGTACCAAGAGACCCAGTACTTC. Its protein product is CATSGVGRYQETQYF.

V and J are TRBV7-6 and TRBJ1-6, with 8 bases that match TRBD1. J lost 8 bases, V lost 5 bases, and 8 bases had no gene match. This CDR3 comprises 15 residues. Germline CDR1 is SGHVS and CDR2 is FNYEAQ. The CDR3 protein is CASSPRTGGDSPLHF. Here the CDR3 DNA reads TGTGCCAGCAGCCCCCGAACAGGGGGGGATTCACCCCTCCACTTT.

In its sample, this clonotype was seen a few times. The rearrangement uses TRBV20-1 and TRBJ2-7; TRBD1 matches 9 bases. CDR3 length: 13 residues. Germline values: CDR1 DFQATT, CDR2 SNEGSKA (reference sequence). Germline trimming cut 1 base from V and 3 bases from J; bases unmatched to any gene: 1. For the CDR3, the DNA is TGCAGTGCTAGAGGGGACAGGGACTACGAGCAGTACGTC. Translation gives CSARGDRDYEQYV.

This clonotype was picked up many times. The J gene is TRBJ2-1, the V gene TRBV5-1; TRBD2 matches at 7 bases. CDR3 size: 15 residues. Germline V gene sequence: CDR1 SGHRS, CDR2 YFSETQ. V trimming: 0 bases; J trimming: 3 bases; junction bases outside the gene matches: 3. The CDR3 loop is CASSLVGGSYNEQFF. The CDR3 DNA is TGCGCCAGCAGCTTGGTTGGCGGGAGCTACAATGAGCAGTTCTTC.

This sequence joins TRBV5-1 and TRBJ2-2; 10 nucleotides line up with TRBD1. The CDR3 totals 15 residues. V shed 2 bases, J shed 5 bases, and the junction held 3 bases outside the gene matches. Germline V gene sequence: CDR1 SGHRS, CDR2 YFSETQ. The CDR3 is CASSFGTGATGELFF. CDR3 DNA: TGCGCCAGCAGCTTCGGGACAGGGGCGACCGGGGAGCTGTTTTTT.

The V and J genes are TRBV24-1 and TRBJ2-3; TRBD1 might be the D (5 bases). The V end was cut by 3 bases, the J end by 0 bases, with 9 bases between. Germline V gene lookup returns CDR1 KGHDR and CDR2 SFDVKD. This CDR3 spans 15 amino acids. CDR3 amino acids: CATSDLQASTDTQYF. CDR3 bases: TGTGCCACCAGTGATCTACAGGCGAGCACAGATACGCAGTATTTT.